This TCR beta chain comes out of a study of blood T cell repertoires in COVID-19. About the research overall: Some COVID-19 samples were acute and others convalescent; all came from the United States, Italy and Spain.

For this clone: The sample carries other DNA sequences with the same CDR3.

CDR3 length: 13 amino acids. V was cut by 3 bases and J by 5 bases, with 10 bases left in between. CDR1 and CDR2 from the germline V gene are MGHDK and SYGVNS. In Seattle, patients joined the study during active infection and were tracked longitudinally. As originally analysed: Counts of nucleated cells, estimated from reference gene primer amplification, were obtained. The data were produced by immunoSEQ multiplex PCR, yet TCRdb's version contains in-frame clones alone and is incomplete. That table supplies the V and J calls and clone size; D and trimming were determined from the DNA. The sample holds around 250,000 clones, 88% seen once.

Sequencing was performed on peripheral blood. The chain has TRBV25-1 and TRBJ2-5, with D maybe TRBD2 (6 bases). The TCR was taken from a woman between 70 and 85 years old with COVID-19, enrolled during active disease. CDR3 in amino acids: CASSEAGLETQYF. CDR3 DNA: TGTGCCAGCAGTGAGGCGGGGTTGGAGACCCAGTACTTC.